Described below is a single T cell receptor (beta chain) sequence and its context. This sample was included in a study of blood T cell repertoires in COVID-19. The germline V gene encodes CDR1 MNHNY and CDR2 SVGAGI (reference sequence). With V trimmed by 6 bases and J by 5 bases, 6 bases remained unmatched. The CDR3 runs 14 residues. Per the original data handling: Nucleated cell number was recorded as an estimate derived from reference gene primer amplification. Only in-frame clones appear in the TCRdb table, and some are missing; sequencing was by immunoSEQ multiplex PCR. The V and J calls and clone size are taken from that table; D and trimming were inferred from the DNA. Among about 89,000 clones, 75% to 90% were seen once, and the ten largest hold approximately 1.2%.

Sequencing was done on a sample of peripheral blood. The receptor was derived from a man of 80 years or more with active or convalescent COVID-19. This sequence joins TRBV6-6 and TRBJ2-7; 11 bases are a match to TRBD2. The DNA of the CDR3 is TGTGCCAGCAGGTATAGCGGGAGGGCCGACGAGCAGTACTTC. As protein: CASRYSGRADEQYF.